What follows are 10 T cell receptor beta chains derived from one specimen sequenced in a study of T cells in Graves' hyperthyroidism and ophthalmopathy. Authors of the study amplified TCR beta CDR3 regions from RNA transcripts. When the TCR CDR3 underwent first-round RT-PCR, the HTBI primer set was used. TCRdb passed the multiplex PCR reads through MiXCR, listing each CDR3 protein once. The sample contains some 250,000 distinct CDR3 sequences, approximately 14% of which appear only once. Material for sequencing was blood. The receptors were gathered from a woman aged 45-59 years with Graves' hyperthyroidism that later progressed to Graves' ophthalmopathy.

This clonotype came up many times. The chain couples TRBV18 to TRBJ2-1; D is possibly TRBD1 (6 bases). Trimming pared 3 bases from V and 3 bases from J, leaving 12 bases between. This CDR3 spans 15 amino acids. Per the germline V gene, CDR1 is KGHSH and CDR2 is LQKENI. The CDR3: CASSPQGTNYNEQFF. The CDR3 DNA reads TGTGCCAGCTCACCTCAGGGGACAAACTACAATGAGCAGTTCTTC.

The chain employs TRBV15 and TRBJ2-2; D is uncertain. Trimming took 6 bases from V and 9 from J, leaving 8 bases between them. Germline V lookup: CDR1 LNHNV, CDR2 YYDKDF (reference sequence). The CDR3 is made up of 11 amino acids. The CDR3 coding sequence is TGTGCCACCAGGGGGATGAGGGAGCTGTTTTTT. Its translation: CATRGMRELFF.

This clonotype showed up many times. The V call is TRBV6-1, the J call TRBJ1-6; D is perhaps TRBD1 (6 bases). The CDR3 loop spans 17 amino acids. CDR1 MNHNS and CDR2 SASEGT come from the germline V gene. V was shortened by 5 bases and J by 7 bases, with 21 bases between the two germline ends. In DNA, the CDR3 is TGTGCCAGCAGTTCGCGGAGGGGGTATTCTTTAAATTCACCCCTCCACTTT. Translation gives CASSSRRGYSLNSPLHF.

This clonotype was counted at least ten times. The genes are TRBV28 and TRBJ1-1, with D perhaps TRBD1 (5 bases). Germline values: CDR1 MDHEN, CDR2 SYDVKM. This CDR3 is built from 19 residues. Between the trimmed V and J ends, which lost 2 bases and 1 base, there was a span of 23 bases. This chain's CDR3 is CASSLTHGRAITRNTEAFF. In DNA form, the CDR3 reads TGTGCCAGCAGTTTAACTCACGGCAGGGCCATCACTAGGAACACTGAAGCTTTCTTT.

The chain has TRBV9 and TRBJ1-1; D remains ambiguous. Germline V gene lookup returns CDR1 SGDLS and CDR2 YYNGEE. Between the trimmed V and J ends, which lost 0 bases and 1 base, there was a span of 10 bases. The CDR3 consists of 15 residues. CDR3 residues: CASSVDGWRNTEAFF. CDR3 coding DNA: TGTGCCAGCAGCGTAGATGGGTGGAGGAACACTGAAGCTTTCTTT.

This chain uses TRBV6-1 with TRBJ2-1; tentative D call: TRBD2 (6 bases). The germline V and J ends were trimmed by 6 bases and 7 bases, with 7 bases remaining between them. Germline CDR1 reads MNHNS; CDR2 reads SASEGT. This CDR3 comprises 11 residues. The CDR3 DNA is TGTGCCAGCAGCGGGGGTAATGAGCAGTTCTTC. Its translation is CASSGGNEQFF.

This clonotype was detected ten times or more. The V call is TRBV11-2, the J call TRBJ2-5; possible D gene TRBD2, 7 bases. CDR1 SGHAT and CDR2 FQNNGV come from the germline V gene. This CDR3 is built from 14 residues. V was trimmed by 7 bases and J by 7 bases, leaving 19 bases between them. As DNA, the CDR3 is TGTGCCAGCACCAACCGGGGGGCCCGGGGGACCCAGTACTTC. Its protein product is CASTNRGARGTQYF.

The V and J genes are TRBV5-1 and TRBJ2-5; 11 bases are a match to TRBD1. The V gene's germline CDR1 is SGHRS and CDR2 YFSETQ. The CDR3 extends over 14 amino acids. V shed 4 bases, J shed 3 bases, and the junction held 2 bases outside the gene matches. In nucleotides, the CDR3 is TGCGCCAGCAGCAGGGGACAGGGGGAAGAGACCCAGTACTTC. Amino acids: CASSRGQGEETQYF.

As concerns this clonotype: One junction end does not reproduce the germline sequence, and a read error may be involved. J is TRBJ1-4 and V is TRBV6-5; a weak D match, TRBD1 (5 bases). CDR1 and CDR2 from the germline V gene are MNHEY and SVGAGI. This CDR3 is 16 amino acids long. CDR3 in amino acids: CVSSYGRGGVNEKLFF. Here the CDR3 DNA reads TGTGTCAGCAGTTACGGACGTGGGGGGGTTAATGAAAAACTGTTTTTT.

This clonotype has at least ten counts. The rearrangement joins TRBV6-1 to TRBJ2-7; 7 nucleotides align to TRBD1. CDR3 length: 12 amino acids. J gave up 5 bases and V 6 bases, and 4 bases lay outside the gene matches. Germline-derived CDR1 and CDR2 are MNHNS and SASEGT. CDR3 in amino acids: CASRGTGDEQYF. The CDR3 DNA follows: TGTGCCAGCAGGGGAACAGGGGACGAGCAGTACTTC.